Below, 18 T cell receptor beta chains from the same sample are listed, as sequenced in a study of cytomegalovirus exposure and HLA in healthy donors. PCR amplification relied on 60 Vbeta primers (plus 13 Jbeta primers). Clones were sequenced by immunoSEQ multiplex PCR, and TCRdb holds only the in-frame ones, with some missing. This sample has 110,000 or so clones, with roughly 15% found just once. Material for sequencing was PBMCs. Receptors originate from a female donor in good health and CMV-seronegative.

The chain is built from TRBV14 and TRBJ2-7; TRBD2 is a possible D gene (5 bases). The CDR3 loop spans 16 amino acids. In germline, CDR1 is SGHDN, CDR2 FVKESK. Trimming removed 0 bases at V and 3 bases at J, with 15 bases between. The CDR3 protein is CASSQELPGNGYEQYF. CDR3 nucleotide sequence: TGTGCCAGCAGCCAAGAACTGCCCGGGAATGGCTACGAGCAGTACTTC.

In its sample, this clone was seen a few times. The chain has TRBV13 and TRBJ2-4, with TRBD2 matching 8 bases. Germline V gene lookup returns CDR1 PRHDT and CDR2 FYEKMQ (reference sequence). The CDR3 sequence is 15 residues long. Losses at the gene ends were 5 bases for V and 8 bases for J; bases not matched to a gene: 11. CDR3 nucleotide sequence: TGTGCCAGCAGCCCCCCCCAGCGGGAGCGGGACATTCAGTACTTC. Translation gives CASSPPQRERDIQYF.

This clone was seen a few times. The chain combines TRBV27 with TRBJ2-2; weak D call: TRBD1 (6 bases). Germline V lookup: CDR1 MNHEY, CDR2 SMNVEV (reference sequence). The CDR3 extends over 18 amino acids. V lost 2 bases and J 8 bases, leaving 24 bases between the germline ends. The CDR3 is CASSLKIAGRGQRGELFF. As DNA, the CDR3 is TGTGCCAGCAGTTTAAAGATCGCGGGCAGGGGCCAAAGAGGGGAGCTGTTTTTT.

The rearrangement uses TRBV7-9 and TRBJ1-2; D not certain. The CDR3 has 12 residues. Trimming took off 7 bases at V and 2 bases at J, with 8 bases between the two ends. Germline CDR1 reads SEHNR; CDR2 reads FQNEAQ (reference sequence). CDR3 loop: CASNGENYGYTF. The DNA of the CDR3 is TGTGCCAGCAACGGGGAAAACTATGGCTACACCTTC. The variable domain in full, with the rest retrieved from reference TRBV7-9 and TRBJ1-2, is DTGVSQNPRHKITKRGQNVTFRCDPISEHNRLYWYRQTLGQGPEFLTYFQNEAQLEKSRLLSDRFSAERPKGSFSTLEIQRTEQGDSAMYLCASNGENYGYTFGSGTRLTVV.

This clone was seen a few times. J is TRBJ1-2 and V is TRBV9; a possible D gene is TRBD1 (5 bases). Trimming stripped 3 bases from V and 2 bases from J, with 14 bases between. The CDR3 runs to 15 residues. Germline-derived CDR1 and CDR2 are SGDLS and YYNGEE. CDR3 residues: CASSDPQTDNYGYTF. The CDR3 DNA follows: TGTGCCAGCAGCGACCCTCAGACAGACAACTATGGCTACACCTTC.

The chain recombines TRBV6-5 with TRBJ2-1, with TRBD2 identical over 9 bases. This CDR3 is 15 amino acids long. Germline CDR1 reads MNHEY; CDR2 reads SVGAGI. V lost 6 bases, J lost 3 bases, and 6 bases stayed unmatched. The DNA of the CDR3 is TGTGCCAGCAGAAAGAGCGGGGGGAACTACAATGAGCAGTTCTTC. Amino acids: CASRKSGGNYNEQFF.

This clone was recorded a few times. The gene calls are TRBV7-9 and TRBJ2-7, with TRBD1 matching over 10 bases. The V gene end was trimmed by 4 bases and the J gene end by 4 bases; junction bases not matched to a gene: 10. CDR1 and CDR2 from the germline V gene are SEHNR and FQNEAQ (reference sequence). This CDR3 is 16 amino acids long. CDR3 protein: CASSSLSGTGAYEQYF. CDR3 nucleotide sequence: TGTGCCAGCAGCTCTTTATCCGGGACAGGGGCTTACGAGCAGTACTTC.

There are a few counts of this clone. The chain uses TRBV28 and TRBJ1-1, with 9 bases identical to TRBD1. This CDR3 region has 15 residues. Germline-derived CDR1 and CDR2 are MDHEN and SYDVKM. The ends lost 7 bases at V and 3 bases at J; junction bases unmatched: 9. The CDR3 spells CASNQLGDRDTEAFF. The CDR3 DNA is TGTGCCAGCAACCAATTAGGGGACAGGGACACTGAAGCTTTCTTT.

The chain recombines TRBV19 with TRBJ2-1; D possibly corresponds to TRBD1 (5 bases). Germline values: CDR1 LNHDA, CDR2 SQIVND (reference sequence). This CDR3 is built from 14 residues. V shed 6 bases and J shed 6 bases, with 15 bases lying between them. The chain's CDR3 is CASRNFRGANEQFF. CDR3 bases: TGTGCCAGTAGGAACTTCCGTGGGGCCAATGAGCAGTTCTTC.

This clone has just a few counts. The chain has TRBV4-3 and TRBJ2-1; TRBD2 aligns across 9 bases. The CDR3 is 17 amino acids. CDR1 LGHNA and CDR2 YSLEER come from the germline V gene. The J segment lost 3 bases and the V segment lost 1 base, leaving 7 bases of the junction unmatched. The CDR3 DNA reads TGCGCCAGCAGCCAAGGGGGCGGGGGGGCGTACTACAATGAGCAGTTCTTC. Protein sequence: CASSQGGGGAYYNEQFF.

In this sample, this clone turned up a few times. The rearrangement links TRBV7-9 to TRBJ2-7, with D possibly TRBD2 on 7 matching bases. CDR3 length equals 15 residues. V was shortened by 8 bases and J by 2 bases, with 19 bases between the two germline ends. CDR1 and CDR2 (germline): SEHNR, FQNEAQ (reference sequence). The CDR3 sequence: CASGGGGASTYEQYF. The CDR3 DNA is TGTGCCAGCGGGGGTGGGGGGGCCTCCACCTACGAGCAGTACTTC.

This chain joins TRBV4-3 and TRBJ2-7; 11 bases align to TRBD2. The CDR3 contains 20 residues. The germline gives CDR1 LGHNA, CDR2 YSLEER. V shed 0 bases, J shed 0 bases, and the junction held 13 bases outside the gene matches. The CDR3 DNA sequence: TGCGCCAGCAGCCAAGATAAGGTTTCACTAGCGGGGGTCTCCTCCTACGAGCAGTACTTC. Its translation: CASSQDKVSLAGVSSYEQYF.

The V call is TRBV7-2, the J call TRBJ1-1; D unresolved. The germline V and J ends were trimmed by 0 bases and 1 base, with 6 bases remaining between them. The CDR3 runs 14 residues. Per germline, CDR1 SGHTA and CDR2 FQGNSA. The CDR3 spells CASSLAPGNTEAFF. CDR3 nucleotides: TGTGCCAGCAGCTTAGCGCCAGGGAACACTGAAGCTTTCTTT.

The rearrangement joins TRBV7-2 to TRBJ2-7; 7 bases match TRBD2. V dropped 5 bases and J dropped 5; count of bases not matched to a gene: 3. The germline gives CDR1 SGHTA, CDR2 FQGNSA. The CDR3 has 12 residues. DNA for the CDR3: TGTGCCAGCAGCACCCGGGGGGACGAGCAGTACTTC. It is translated as CASSTRGDEQYF.

Only a few counts were recorded for this clone. The chain joins TRBV12-5 to TRBJ1-2, with D tentatively TRBD1 (5 bases). CDR3 length: 13 residues. Germline CDR1 LGHNT, CDR2 FRNRAP. V gave up 5 bases and J gave up 7 bases, with 14 bases separating them. The CDR3 DNA follows: TGTGCTAGTGGTGTCCCGTGGGGCGGTGGCTACACCTTC. Its protein product is CASGVPWGGGYTF.

J is TRBJ2-1 and V is TRBV25-1; D is undetermined. The V gene lost 5 bases and the J gene lost 2 bases, with 4 bases spanning the gap. This CDR3 contains 12 residues. CDR1 is MGHDK and CDR2 is SYGVNS in the germline V gene. CDR3 residues: CASSTPYNEQFF. The CDR3 DNA reads as TGTGCCAGCAGTACTCCCTACAATGAGCAGTTCTTC.

This clone was counted a few times. At one of its ends the junction is not consistent with the germline gene, which may arise from a read error. The chain has TRBV7-9 and TRBJ1-2; D perhaps matches TRBD1 (5 bases). Per germline, CDR1 SEHNR and CDR2 FQNEAQ (reference sequence). This CDR3 is 15 amino acids long. CDR3 residues: CASSLHGDSNSPVVF. In DNA form, the CDR3 reads TGTGCCAGCAGCCTCCATGGGGACTCCAACTCTCCGGTGGTCTTC.

The J gene is TRBJ2-3, the V gene TRBV6-1, with D possibly TRBD1 on 6 matching bases. Trimming pared 4 bases from V and 0 bases from J, leaving 11 bases between. Germline CDR1 MNHNS, CDR2 SASEGT. CDR3 size: 15 residues. The CDR3 loop is CASSVGASSTDTQYF. CDR3 DNA sequence: TGTGCCAGCAGTGTGGGGGCCTCTAGCACAGATACGCAGTATTTT.